The present T cell receptor beta chain was sequenced within a study of shared clonotypes between healthy human individuals. Overall study context: Samples came from a couple of female and a few male donors aged 18 to 49.

To note about this clone: Its target is not known.

The table came from immunoSEQ multiplex PCR; TCRdb's copy has only in-frame clones and leaves some out. This table has about 2.1 million clones, just over 90% appearing once. Trimming pared 2 bases from V and 4 bases from J, leaving 16 bases between. CDR3 length: 16 amino acids. Germline CDR1 reads SGHNT; CDR2 reads YYREEE (reference sequence). Study results and caveats: Clonotype sharing among donors likely depends on sequencing depth. Researchers sampled only blood; tissue repertoires likely differ. Generation probability values for non-shared clonotypes were lower than those for clonotypes shared by all four donors.

Terminally differentiated effector memory CD45RA+ cells were excluded from the naive CD8 cells, which were CD45RO-negative and positively selected for CCR7. This TCR derives from a man younger than 35 in good health. Some clones in this sample may be carry-over from other donors' samples. The chain has TRBV5-4 and TRBJ1-3; D is undetermined. Material for sequencing was naive CD8+ T cells from PBMCs. The CDR3 region is CASSFTPRPAGNTIYF. The CDR3 nucleotides are TGTGCCAGCAGCTTTACACCCAGGCCCGCCGGAAACACCATATATTTT.